This is a list of T cell receptor beta chains from one sample in a study of blood T cell repertoires in COVID-19. Some clones are missing from TCRdb's copy, which holds only in-frame ones; the method was immunoSEQ multiplex PCR. The table shows about 250,000 clones, with around 89% occurring only once. The source material was PBMCs or T cells enriched from blood (not recorded which). The origin of the receptors is a young woman who had recovered from COVID-19. The conserved cysteine and the conserved F or W are not part of the CDR3 here. The D gene is left open where the match is weak.

ASSFQGTYGYEQY	TRBV5-5	TRBJ2-7	NA
ATSDFSDTQY	TRBV24-1	TRBJ2-3	NA
ASKIYLGGPDTQY	TRBV19	TRBJ2-3	NA
ASSPGQLQETQY	TRBV4-1	TRBJ2-5	TRBD1
AISINYGYT	TRBV6-5	TRBJ1-2	NA
SVDRGPMNTEAF	TRBV29-1	TRBJ1-1	TRBD1
ASSYSSPTDTQY	TRBV6-5	TRBJ2-3	NA
ASSLEPTGRIYGYT	TRBV5-4	TRBJ1-2	TRBD1
ASSPPGGRRWGTDTQY	TRBV13	TRBJ2-3	TRBD2
ASSKHGGRGDIQY	TRBV7-9	TRBJ2-4	TRBD2
ASSQEGQSSYEQY	TRBV4-2	TRBJ2-7	NA
ASALTEYEQY	TRBV12-5	TRBJ2-7	NA
ASSVLHRATNEKLF	TRBV9	TRBJ1-4	NA
ASSPTTGLGYT	TRBV2	TRBJ1-2	TRBD1
ASSYVRRQDEKLF	TRBV6-6	TRBJ1-4	NA
ASGFLGGYEQY	TRBV6-6	TRBJ2-7	NA
ASSLSSSYGYT	TRBV28	TRBJ1-2	NA
ASSLLGGGGPDEQF	TRBV9	TRBJ2-1	NA
ASSEATGRFGTGQETQY	TRBV6-1	TRBJ2-5	TRBD1
ASSWYRTGLDEQY	TRBV5-1	TRBJ2-7	TRBD1
ASRADSSGANVLT	TRBV2	TRBJ2-6	NA
ASSQSRGFDGYT	TRBV3-1/TRBV3-2	TRBJ1-2	NA
ASSEWTSKETQY	TRBV6-1	TRBJ2-5	TRBD2
ASSVVKRQGKGYEQY	TRBV9	TRBJ2-7	TRBD1
ASEMGRAKNYGYT	TRBV21-1	TRBJ1-2	NA
ASSLRTGGAGTEAF	TRBV2	TRBJ1-1	TRBD1
ASSLGGGGELF	TRBV6-4	TRBJ2-2	TRBD1
ASTPRTSLETQY	TRBV28	TRBJ2-5	TRBD2
ASSSSYEQY	TRBV4-1	TRBJ2-7	NA
ASSERRVSGNTIY	TRBV21-1	TRBJ1-3	NA
ASSRGWQEYGYT	TRBV7-2	TRBJ1-2	NA
ASRGADTQY	TRBV12-3/TRBV12-4	TRBJ2-3	NA
ASSLGRTAENEKLF	TRBV5-1	TRBJ1-4	NA
ASPSRSLDKSGANVLT	TRBV12-2	TRBJ2-6	NA
ASSPFDRPLGGRNEQF	TRBV6-2/TRBV6-3	TRBJ2-1	NA
ASRLAGGPYNEQF	TRBV19	TRBJ2-1	TRBD2
ASSFQDSGANVLT	TRBV5-1	TRBJ2-6	NA
ASSRPGQGGYEQY	TRBV7-8	TRBJ2-7	TRBD1
SVEGGLPSGEQF	TRBV29-1	TRBJ2-1	NA
ASGLVVTGVVNQPQH	TRBV12-5	TRBJ1-5	TRBD1
ASAFSRALNEQY	TRBV19	TRBJ2-7	NA
ASGTGKGNQPQH	TRBV7-9	TRBJ1-5	TRBD1
ASSQVQGTGANVLT	TRBV4-1	TRBJ2-6	NA
ASSLTTGAYGYT	TRBV5-1	TRBJ1-2	TRBD1
ASSTGMGSNEKLF	TRBV19	TRBJ1-4	NA